The 9 T cell receptor beta chains reported below all come from one sample, sequenced in a study of cytomegalovirus exposure and HLA in healthy donors. The assay was immunoSEQ multiplex PCR, and TCRdb's table has in-frame clones only and misses some. The profile covers approximately 220,000 clones, with roughly 89% appearing a single time and 2.5% to 3% taken by the ten largest. The sequencing input was PBMCs. Receptors originate from a man between 18 and 29 years old in good health and CMV-seronegative.

The CDR3 sequence is CASSFTRAPLHF. The CDR3 nucleotides are TGTGCCAGCAGCTTCACCAGGGCTCCCCTCCACTTT. V usage is TRBV11-2 and J usage is TRBJ1-6; D might be TRBD1 (5 bases). V shed 3 bases and J shed 13 bases, with 10 bases lying between them. The CDR3 sequence is 12 residues long. Germline-derived CDR1 and CDR2 are SGHAT and FQNNGV.

This rearrangement joins TRBV19 to TRBJ2-2; no clear D. Looked up from germline, CDR1 is LNHDA and CDR2 is SQIVND (reference sequence). The V and J ends lost 0 bases and 5 bases respectively, with 4 bases between them. CDR3 length: 13 residues. CDR3 amino acids: CASSIELTGELFF. The CDR3 DNA sequence: TGTGCCAGTAGTATAGAGCTAACCGGGGAGCTGTTTTTT.

The chain combines TRBV6-5 with TRBJ2-7; TRBD2 agrees at 9 bases. CDR3 length equals 13 residues. Germline CDR1 MNHEY, CDR2 SVGAGI. The junction had 3 bases not matched to a gene; V was cut back by 4 bases and J by 5 bases. CDR3 residues: CASSLGLANEQYF. CDR3 in DNA: TGTGCCAGCAGTTTGGGACTAGCCAACGAGCAGTACTTC.

V is TRBV7-3 and J is TRBJ2-2; 7 bases map to TRBD2. V shed 5 bases, J shed 8 bases, and the junction held 11 bases outside the gene matches. This CDR3 contains 15 residues. Germline assignment: CDR1 SGHTA and CDR2 FQGTGA. The CDR3 bases are TGTGCCAGCAGCCGTAGCGGGTCCTCGGTGGGGGAGCTGTTTTTT. Amino acids: CASSRSGSSVGELFF.

The gene calls are TRBV10-1 and TRBJ2-7; possibly TRBD1 for D (5 bases). Germline assignment: CDR1 WNHNN and CDR2 SYGVQD (reference sequence). The ends were cut back, 4 bases at V and 5 bases at J, with 15 bases in the middle. The CDR3 loop spans 14 amino acids. CDR3 DNA sequence: TGCGCCAGCAGTGCTACTCAGGGTTCTGACGAGCAGTACTTC. This translates into CASSATQGSDEQYF.

The chain joins TRBV30 to TRBJ2-1, with TRBD2 as a possible D gene (5 bases). CDR3 size: 11 residues. Deletions cut 1 base from V and 7 bases from J, with 5 bases between. Per the germline V gene, CDR1 is GTSNPN and CDR2 is SVGIG (reference sequence). In DNA form, the CDR3 reads TGTGCCTGGAGTGCGGGGAATGAGCAGTTCTTC. As protein: CAWSAGNEQFF.

V and J are TRBV5-1 and TRBJ2-1, with TRBD1 as a possible D gene (6 bases). Per the germline V gene, CDR1 is SGHRS and CDR2 is YFSETQ. The CDR3 has 14 residues. Trimming removed 6 bases at V and 0 bases at J, with 10 bases between. The CDR3 reads CASTQGGSYNEQFF. CDR3 coding DNA: TGCGCCAGCACGCAAGGGGGCTCCTACAATGAGCAGTTCTTC.

This clone was found once. The V call is TRBV5-4, the J call TRBJ2-2; 9 bases match TRBD1. The CDR3 loop spans 16 amino acids. The V segment lost 1 base and the J segment 6 bases; nucleotides outside the gene matches: 7. The germline V gene has CDR1 SGHNT and CDR2 YYREEE (reference sequence). The CDR3 nucleotides are TGTGCCAGCAGCTTGTACGGGACAGGGTATTCCGGGGAGCTGTTTTTT. Protein product: CASSLYGTGYSGELFF.

The gene calls are TRBV5-1 and TRBJ1-4, with 11 bases that match TRBD1. Per the germline V gene, CDR1 is SGHRS and CDR2 is YFSETQ. This CDR3 has 16 amino acids. The junction had 3 bases not matched to a gene; V was cut back by 0 bases and J by 5 bases. CDR3 nucleotides: TGCGCCAGCAGCTTGGGGACAGGGGGCCTGAATGAAAAACTGTTTTTT. Translated: CASSLGTGGLNEKLFF.